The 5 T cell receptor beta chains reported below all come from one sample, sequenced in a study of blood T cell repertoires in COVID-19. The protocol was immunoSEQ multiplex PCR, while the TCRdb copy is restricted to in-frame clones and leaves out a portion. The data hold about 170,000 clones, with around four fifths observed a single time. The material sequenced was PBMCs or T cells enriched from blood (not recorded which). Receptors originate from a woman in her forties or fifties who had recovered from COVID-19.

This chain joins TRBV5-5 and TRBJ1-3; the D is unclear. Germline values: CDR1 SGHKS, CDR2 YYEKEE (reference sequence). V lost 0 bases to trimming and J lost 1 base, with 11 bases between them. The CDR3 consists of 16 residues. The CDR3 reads CASSLATRLSGNTIYF. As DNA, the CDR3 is TGTGCCAGCAGCTTGGCTACCCGACTTTCTGGAAACACCATATATTTT. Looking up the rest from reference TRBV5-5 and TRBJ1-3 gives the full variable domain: DAGVTQSPTHLIKTRGQQVTLRCSPISGHKSVSWYQQVLGQGPQFIFQYYEKEERGRGNFPDRFSARQFPNYSSELNVNALLLGDSALYLCASSLATRLSGNTIYFGEGSWLTVV.

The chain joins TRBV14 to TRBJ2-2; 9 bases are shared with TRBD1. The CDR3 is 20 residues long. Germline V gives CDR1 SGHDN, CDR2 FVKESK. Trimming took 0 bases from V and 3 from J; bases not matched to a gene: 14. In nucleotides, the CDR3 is TGTGCCAGCAGCCAAGATTGGTTGTGGGACAGGGTTTTAGACACCGGGGAGCTGTTTTTT. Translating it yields CASSQDWLWDRVLDTGELFF. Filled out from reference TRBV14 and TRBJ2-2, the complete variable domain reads EAGVTQFPSHSVIEKGQTVTLRCDPISGHDNLYWYRRVMGKEIKFLLHFVKESKQDESGMPNNRFLAERTGGTYSTLKVQPAELEDSGVYFCASSQDWLWDRVLDTGELFFGEGSRLTVL.

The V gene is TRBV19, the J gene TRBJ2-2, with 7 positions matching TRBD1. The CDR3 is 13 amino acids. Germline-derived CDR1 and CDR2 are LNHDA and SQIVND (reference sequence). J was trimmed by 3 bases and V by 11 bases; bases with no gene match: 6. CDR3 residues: CAGRGQYTGELFF. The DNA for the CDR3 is TGTGCCGGAAGGGGACAGTACACCGGGGAGCTGTTTTTT.

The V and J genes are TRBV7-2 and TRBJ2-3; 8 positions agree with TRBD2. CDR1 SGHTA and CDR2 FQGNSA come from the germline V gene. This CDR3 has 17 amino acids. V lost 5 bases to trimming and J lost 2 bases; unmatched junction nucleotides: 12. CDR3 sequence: CASSPWTSGGYTDTQYF. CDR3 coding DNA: TGTGCCAGCAGCCCTTGGACCAGCGGGGGCTACACAGATACGCAGTATTTT. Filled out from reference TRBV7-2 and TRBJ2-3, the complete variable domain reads GAGVSQSPSNKVTEKGKDVELRCDPISGHTALYWYRQSLGQGLEFLIYFQGNSAPDKSGLPSDRFSAERTGGSVSTLTIQRTQQEDSAVYLCASSPWTSGGYTDTQYFGPGTRLTVL.

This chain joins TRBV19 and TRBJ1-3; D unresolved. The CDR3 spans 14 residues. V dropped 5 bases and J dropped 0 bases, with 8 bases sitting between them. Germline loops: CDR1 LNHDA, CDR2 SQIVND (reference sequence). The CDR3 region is CASSPQFSGNTIYF. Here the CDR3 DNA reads TGTGCCAGTAGTCCTCAGTTCTCTGGAAACACCATATATTTT.